This paragraph covers one TCR beta chain sequence. As yet, its antigen is unknown. From germline, CDR1 is SNHLY and CDR2 FYNNEI. Trimming removed 6 bases from V and 2 bases from J, with 10 bases in between. The CDR3 spans 13 residues. The data were taken from a study of cytomegalovirus exposure and HLA in healthy donors. Study information: In a later analysis, it was reported that the 90 to 150 validation repertoires had been produced on the same platform as the roughly 700 repertoires belonging to the first cohort.

General observations from the study: Listed as cytomegalovirus-associated were 164 TCR beta chains. Reports credit the classifier with highly specific, highly sensitive diagnosis of cytomegalovirus status.

Repertoires were generated with immunoSEQ multiplex PCR, while TCRdb's copy carries only in-frame clones and drops some. In the table there are 150,000 to 200,000 clones, approximately 86% of which are singletons. This chain connects TRBV2 to TRBJ1-2; D ambiguous. Source material: PBMCs. The sequence was obtained from a man aged 25-45 years in good health and CMV-seropositive. The CDR3 spells CASRLYTNYGYTF. The CDR3 DNA reads TGTGCCAGCAGACTCTACACGAACTATGGCTACACCTTC.